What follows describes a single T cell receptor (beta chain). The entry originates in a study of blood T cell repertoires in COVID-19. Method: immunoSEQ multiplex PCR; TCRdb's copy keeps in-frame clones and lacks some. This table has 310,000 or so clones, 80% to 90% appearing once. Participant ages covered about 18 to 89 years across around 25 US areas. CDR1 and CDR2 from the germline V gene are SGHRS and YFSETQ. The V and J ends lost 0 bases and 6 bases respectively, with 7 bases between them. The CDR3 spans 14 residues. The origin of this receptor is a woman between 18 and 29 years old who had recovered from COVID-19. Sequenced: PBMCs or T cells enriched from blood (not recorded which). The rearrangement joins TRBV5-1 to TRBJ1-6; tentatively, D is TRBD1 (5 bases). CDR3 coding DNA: TGCGCCAGCAGCTTGGCGGGGGGTAATTCACCCCTCCACTTT. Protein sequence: CASSLAGGNSPLHF. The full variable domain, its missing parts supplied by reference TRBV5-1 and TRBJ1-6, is KAGVTQTPRYLIKTRGQQVTLSCSPISGHRSVSWYQQTPGQGLQFLFEYFSETQRNKGNFPGRFSGRQFSNSRSEMNVSTLELGDSALYLCASSLAGGNSPLHFGNGTRLTVT.